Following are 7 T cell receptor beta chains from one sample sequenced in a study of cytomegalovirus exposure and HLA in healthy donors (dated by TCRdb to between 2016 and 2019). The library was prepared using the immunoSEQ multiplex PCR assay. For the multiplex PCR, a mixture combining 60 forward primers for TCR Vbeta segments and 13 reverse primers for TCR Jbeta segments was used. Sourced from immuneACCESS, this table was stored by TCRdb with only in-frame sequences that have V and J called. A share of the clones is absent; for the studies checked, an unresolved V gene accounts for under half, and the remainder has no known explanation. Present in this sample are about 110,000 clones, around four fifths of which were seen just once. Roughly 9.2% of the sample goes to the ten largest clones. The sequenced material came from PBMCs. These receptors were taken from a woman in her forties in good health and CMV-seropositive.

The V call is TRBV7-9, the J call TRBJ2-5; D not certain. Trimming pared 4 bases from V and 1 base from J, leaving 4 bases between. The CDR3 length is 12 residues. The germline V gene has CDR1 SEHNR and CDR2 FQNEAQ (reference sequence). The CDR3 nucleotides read TGTGCCAGCAGCTCCCGCCAAGAGACCCAGTACTTC. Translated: CASSSRQETQYF.

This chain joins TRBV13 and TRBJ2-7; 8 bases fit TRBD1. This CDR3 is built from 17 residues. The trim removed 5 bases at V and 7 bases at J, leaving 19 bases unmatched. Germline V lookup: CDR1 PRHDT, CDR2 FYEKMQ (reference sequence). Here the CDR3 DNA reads TGTGCCAGCAGCCCCTCCTGGGGACAGGAGGGGGGCGGGGAGCAGTACTTC. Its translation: CASSPSWGQEGGGEQYF.

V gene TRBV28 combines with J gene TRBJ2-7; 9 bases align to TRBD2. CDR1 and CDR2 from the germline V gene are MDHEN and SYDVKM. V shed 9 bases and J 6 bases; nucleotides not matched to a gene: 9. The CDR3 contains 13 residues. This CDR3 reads CARKSGRCGEQYF. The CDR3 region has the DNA TGTGCCAGAAAGAGCGGGAGGTGTGGCGAGCAGTACTTC.

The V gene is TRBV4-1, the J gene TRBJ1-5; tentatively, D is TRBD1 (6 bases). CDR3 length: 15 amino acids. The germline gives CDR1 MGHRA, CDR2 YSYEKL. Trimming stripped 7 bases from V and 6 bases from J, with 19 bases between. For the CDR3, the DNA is TGCGCCAGCACCACAAGCCTTATAGGGGGTCAGCCCCAGCATTTT. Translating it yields CASTTSLIGGQPQHF.

CDR3 nucleotides: TGTGCCACCAGCAGAGTTCGTTTAGCGGGCACAGATACGCAGTATTTT. It encodes CATSRVRLAGTDTQYF. The gene calls are TRBV15 and TRBJ2-3, with a tentative D call TRBD2 (6 bases). Germline lookup yields CDR1 LNHNV and CDR2 YYDKDF (reference sequence). Trimming pared 1 base from V and 1 base from J, leaving 12 bases between. This CDR3 region has 16 residues.

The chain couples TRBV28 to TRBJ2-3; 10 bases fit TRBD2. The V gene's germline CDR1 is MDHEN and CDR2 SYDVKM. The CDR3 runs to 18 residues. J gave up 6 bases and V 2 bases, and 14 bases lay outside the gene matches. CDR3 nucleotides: TGTGCCAGCAGTTTAGGCCAGAGGGCTAGCGGGAGTCTGGATACGCAGTATTTT. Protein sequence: CASSLGQRASGSLDTQYF.

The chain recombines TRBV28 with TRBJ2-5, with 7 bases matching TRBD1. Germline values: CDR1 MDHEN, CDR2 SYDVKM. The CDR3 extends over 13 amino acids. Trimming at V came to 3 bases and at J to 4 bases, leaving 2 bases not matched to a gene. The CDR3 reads CASSLQGVETQYF. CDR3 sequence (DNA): TGTGCCAGCAGTTTGCAGGGGGTAGAGACCCAGTACTTC.